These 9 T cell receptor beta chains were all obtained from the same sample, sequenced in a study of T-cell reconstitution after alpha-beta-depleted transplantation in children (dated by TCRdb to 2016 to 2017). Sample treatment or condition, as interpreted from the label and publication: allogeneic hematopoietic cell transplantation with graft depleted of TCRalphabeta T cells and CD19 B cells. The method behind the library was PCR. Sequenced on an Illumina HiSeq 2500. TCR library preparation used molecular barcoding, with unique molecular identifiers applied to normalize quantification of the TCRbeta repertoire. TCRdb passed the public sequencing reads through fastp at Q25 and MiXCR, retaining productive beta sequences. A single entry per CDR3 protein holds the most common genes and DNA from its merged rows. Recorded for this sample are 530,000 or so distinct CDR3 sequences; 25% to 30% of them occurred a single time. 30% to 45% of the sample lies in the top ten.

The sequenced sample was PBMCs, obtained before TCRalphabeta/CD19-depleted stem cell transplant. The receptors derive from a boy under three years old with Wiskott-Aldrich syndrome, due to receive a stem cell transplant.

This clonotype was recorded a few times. In DNA form, the CDR3 reads TGTGCCAGCAGCCCCCCGGGGACCCAGTACTTC. Its protein product is CASSPPGTQYF. The chain combines TRBV7-2 with TRBJ2-5; D unresolved. V was cut by 5 bases and J by 7 bases, with 8 bases left in between. The CDR3 has 11 amino acids. Germline V CDR1 and CDR2: SGHTA, FQGNSA.

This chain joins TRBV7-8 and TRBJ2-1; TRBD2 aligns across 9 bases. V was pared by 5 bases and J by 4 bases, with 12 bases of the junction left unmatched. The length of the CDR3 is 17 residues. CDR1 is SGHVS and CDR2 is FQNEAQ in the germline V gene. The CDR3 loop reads CASSPTAGGRGYNEQFF. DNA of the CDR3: TGTGCCAGCAGCCCAACGGCGGGCGGGAGGGGGTACAATGAGCAGTTCTTC.

CDR3 loop: CASSEGLAAANEQFF. The DNA for the CDR3 is TGTGCCAGCAGCGAGGGACTAGCGGCGGCCAATGAGCAGTTCTTC. The chain recombines TRBV5-6 with TRBJ2-1, with 11 bases identical to TRBD2. CDR3 length: 15 residues. Unmatched junction bases numbered 6, after V lost 4 bases and J lost 6 bases. Germline lookup yields CDR1 SGHDT and CDR2 YYEEEE. Combining the CDR3 with reference TRBV5-6 and TRBJ2-1 gives the whole variable domain DAGVTQSPTHLIKTRGQQVTLRCSPKSGHDTVSWYQQALGQGPQFIFQYYEEEERQRGNFPDRFSGHQFPNYSSELNVNALLLGDSALYLCASSEGLAAANEQFFGPGTRLTVL.

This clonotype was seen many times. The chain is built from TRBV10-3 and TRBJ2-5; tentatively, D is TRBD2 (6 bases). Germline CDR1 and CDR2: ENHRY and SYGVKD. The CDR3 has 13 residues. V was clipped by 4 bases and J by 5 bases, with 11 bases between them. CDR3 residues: CAISGTGEETQYF. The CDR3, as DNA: TGTGCCATCAGTGGGACGGGGGAGGAGACCCAGTACTTC.

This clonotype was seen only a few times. The CDR3 loop reads CATSGMNTEAFF. Written as DNA, the CDR3 is TGTGCCACCAGTGGGATGAACACTGAAGCTTTCTTT. V is TRBV24-1 and J is TRBJ1-1; D remains ambiguous. With 5 bases removed from V and 0 bases from J, the gap between germline ends came to 3 bases. The CDR3 extends over 12 amino acids. Per the germline V gene, CDR1 is KGHDR and CDR2 is SFDVKD.

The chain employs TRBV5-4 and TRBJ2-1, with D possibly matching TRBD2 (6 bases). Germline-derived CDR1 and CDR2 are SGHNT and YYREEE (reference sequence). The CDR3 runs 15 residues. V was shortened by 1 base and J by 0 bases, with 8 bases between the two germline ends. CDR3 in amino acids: CASSLPGVSYNEQFF. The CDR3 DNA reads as TGTGCCAGCAGCTTGCCGGGAGTCTCCTACAATGAGCAGTTCTTC. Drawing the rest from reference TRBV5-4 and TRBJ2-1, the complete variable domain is ETGVTQSPTHLIKTRGQQVTLRCSSQSGHNTVSWYQQALGQGPQFIFQYYREEENGRGNFPPRFSGLQFPNYSSELNVNALELDDSALYLCASSLPGVSYNEQFFGPGTRLTVL.

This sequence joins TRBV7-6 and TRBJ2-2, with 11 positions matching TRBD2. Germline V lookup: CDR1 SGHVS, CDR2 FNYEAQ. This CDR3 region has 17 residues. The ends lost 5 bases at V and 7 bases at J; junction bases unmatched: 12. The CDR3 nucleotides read TGTGCCAGCAGCCCCTCCAGACTAGCGGGAAAGGGCGGGGAGCTGTTTTTT. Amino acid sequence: CASSPSRLAGKGGELFF. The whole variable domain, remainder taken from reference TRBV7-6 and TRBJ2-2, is GAGVSQSPRYKVTKRGQDVALRCDPISGHVSLYWYRQALGQGPEFLTYFNYEAQQDKSGLPNDRFSAERPEGSISTLTIQRTEQRDSAMYRCASSPSRLAGKGGELFFGEGSRLTVL.

The CDR3 reads CASSFTGLAYEQYF. In DNA, the CDR3 is TGCGCCAGCAGCTTTACGGGACTAGCATACGAGCAGTACTTC. The chain recombines TRBV5-1 with TRBJ2-7; TRBD2 matches 9 bases. Germline-derived CDR1 and CDR2 are SGHRS and YFSETQ. The CDR3 runs 14 residues. V gave up 2 bases and J gave up 4 bases; unmatched junction bases: 4.

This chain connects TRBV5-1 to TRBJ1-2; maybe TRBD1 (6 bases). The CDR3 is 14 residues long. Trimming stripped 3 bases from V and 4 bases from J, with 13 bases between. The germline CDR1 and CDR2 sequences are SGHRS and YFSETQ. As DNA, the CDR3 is TGCGCCAGCAGCTCCAACGACAGGTCCTATGGCTACACCTTC. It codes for CASSSNDRSYGYTF.